This passage covers 27 T cell receptor beta chains from one sample sequenced in a study of T cells in Graves' hyperthyroidism and ophthalmopathy. Amplification targeted TCR beta CDR3 regions from RNA transcripts. The study used the HTBI primer set for a first-round RT-PCR of the TCR CDR3. From the multiplex PCR reads, TCRdb called clonotypes with MiXCR, one entry per CDR3 protein. The sample holds about 660,000 distinct CDR3 sequences, 45% seen once. Sequenced sample: peripheral blood or thyroid tissue (not recorded which). The receptors shown here come from an adult man with Graves' disease, either hyperthyroidism or ophthalmopathy (not recorded which).

For this clonotype: The conserved closing phenylalanine or tryptophan is absent in this CDR3, likely reflecting a read error. The J gene is TRBJ1-1, the V gene TRBV2; no clear D gene. This CDR3 region has 13 residues. CDR1 and CDR2 (germline): SNHLY, FYNNEI. V was cut by 2 bases and J by 4 bases, with 8 bases left in between. Written as DNA, the CDR3 is TGTGCCAGCAGTGAACAGCGGATCACTGAAGCTTTCCTT. It specifies CASSEQRITEAFL.

The chain joins TRBV12-3 or TRBV12-4 to TRBJ2-5; D not resolved. The CDR3 runs to 15 residues. Deletions cut 6 bases from V and 8 bases from J, with 22 bases between. CDR3: CASRSTSRDITTQYF. CDR3 DNA sequence: TGTGCCAGCAGGTCCACCAGCAGAGATATCACCACCCAGTACTTC.

The gene calls are TRBV15 and TRBJ2-5, with D perhaps TRBD1 (6 bases). CDR1 and CDR2 (germline): LNHNV, YYDKDF (reference sequence). The CDR3 spans 17 residues. Trimming took 0 bases from V and 6 from J, leaving 20 bases between them. This CDR3 is CATSREQGGAELKTQYF. The CDR3 DNA sequence: TGTGCCACCAGCAGAGAACAGGGTGGGGCCGAACTGAAGACCCAGTACTTC.

The J gene is TRBJ1-1, the V gene TRBV20-1, with 10 nucleotides matching TRBD1. Losses at the gene ends were 5 bases for V and 0 bases for J; bases not matched to a gene: 9. CDR1 and CDR2 from the germline V gene are DFQATT and SNEGSKA (reference sequence). The CDR3 has 16 amino acids. The CDR3, as DNA: TGCAGTGCTCTAAGGACAGGGGGATCGGTGAACACTGAAGCTTTCTTT. This encodes CSALRTGGSVNTEAFF.

Of note for this clonotype: One junction end disagrees with the germline gene, perhaps due to a read error. This chain uses TRBV5-1 with TRBJ1-1; no definite D call. Germline CDR1 is SGHRS and CDR2 is YFSETQ. This CDR3 comprises 13 residues. The CDR3, as DNA: TGCGCCAGCAGCCTGTACCTGAACACTGAAGCTCTCTTT. It translates to CASSLYLNTEALF. Drawing the rest from reference TRBV5-1 and TRBJ1-1, the complete variable domain is KAGVTQTPRYLIKTRGQQVTLSCSPISGHRSVSWYQQTPGQGLQFLFEYFSETQRNKGNFPGRFSGRQFSNSRSEMNVSTLELGDSALYLCASSLYLNTEALFGQGTRLTVV.

V and J are TRBV12-3 or TRBV12-4 and TRBJ1-1; D possibly corresponds to TRBD1 (6 bases). The length of the CDR3 is 14 residues. The V gene lost 8 bases and the J gene lost 2 bases, with 15 bases spanning the gap. CDR3 in amino acids: CASGPAQGNTEAFF. In DNA form, the CDR3 reads TGTGCCAGCGGACCGGCACAGGGTAACACTGAAGCTTTCTTT.

The chain uses TRBV2 and TRBJ1-1; unclear D gene. Per germline, CDR1 SNHLY and CDR2 FYNNEI. The V end lost 6 bases, the J end lost 2 bases, and 13 bases lay between the germline ends. This CDR3 has 14 residues. CDR3 in amino acids: CASRPTVSNTEAFF. CDR3 sequence (DNA): TGTGCCAGCAGGCCTACAGTTAGTAACACTGAAGCTTTCTTT.

CDR3 in amino acids: CSVEKGQQETQYF. The CDR3 DNA is TGCAGCGTTGAGAAGGGGCAGCAAGAGACCCAGTACTTC. The chain combines TRBV29-1 with TRBJ2-5, with D possibly matching TRBD1 (5 bases). Deletions cut 3 bases from V and 2 bases from J, with 10 bases between. Germline V gene sequence: CDR1 SQVTM, CDR2 ANQGSEA. This CDR3 has 13 amino acids.

The J gene is TRBJ2-7, the V gene TRBV5-1; the D is unclear. Trimming pared 0 bases from V and 0 bases from J, leaving 10 bases between. Germline V gives CDR1 SGHRS, CDR2 YFSETQ. This CDR3 has 15 amino acids. In nucleotides, the CDR3 is TGCGCCAGCAGCTTGGCAGGCCCCCACTCCTACGAGCAGTACTTC. It codes for CASSLAGPHSYEQYF.

The V and J genes are TRBV25-1 and TRBJ2-7; weak D call: TRBD2 (6 bases). With 2 bases removed from V and 6 bases from J, the gap between germline ends came to 20 bases. This CDR3 comprises 16 residues. In germline, CDR1 is MGHDK, CDR2 SYGVNS. CDR3 nucleotides: TGTGCCAGCAGTGAACGATTGGCGGGAACTCCACCCGAGCAGTACTTC. Its translation is CASSERLAGTPPEQYF.

This clonotype was detected ten times or more. The gene calls are TRBV19 and TRBJ1-5; TRBD1 might be the D (6 bases). This CDR3 is 12 amino acids long. CDR1 and CDR2 from the germline V gene are LNHDA and SQIVND (reference sequence). The V end was cut by 4 bases, the J end by 7 bases, with 8 bases between. The CDR3 nucleotides are TGTGCCAGTAGTACAGGGGCCCAGCCCCAGCATTTT. Translation gives CASSTGAQPQHF.

V usage is TRBV19 and J usage is TRBJ2-5, with TRBD1 as a possible D gene (7 bases). With 2 bases removed from V and 1 base from J, the gap between germline ends came to 11 bases. Germline assignment: CDR1 LNHDA and CDR2 SQIVND (reference sequence). This CDR3 has 15 amino acids. CDR3 protein: CASSIQGGFQETQYF. CDR3 sequence (DNA): TGTGCCAGTAGTATACAGGGGGGTTTCCAAGAGACCCAGTACTTC.

The gene calls are TRBV9 and TRBJ1-1; no firm D call. Looked up from germline, CDR1 is SGDLS and CDR2 is YYNGEE. Trimming left V 0 bases short and J 2 bases short, with 11 bases between. CDR3 length equals 15 residues. The CDR3 DNA is TGTGCCAGCAGCGTAGACGGGAGGAGCAACACTGAAGCTTTCTTT. It translates to CASSVDGRSNTEAFF.

This clonotype has at least ten counts. CDR3: CASSLPPTTNEKLFF. The CDR3 DNA is TGTGCCAGCAGCTTACCCCCAACAACTAATGAAAAACTGTTTTTT. This chain links TRBV7-3 with TRBJ1-4; D not resolved. The CDR3 is 15 residues long. The germline CDR1 and CDR2 sequences are SGHTA and FQGTGA. Trimming cost V 2 bases and J 0 bases, with 7 bases left between them.

This clonotype was recorded a few times. The junction departs from germline at one end; a sequencing error may be responsible. The J gene is TRBJ1-1, the V gene TRBV10-3; D gene ambiguous. The CDR3 spans 15 residues. CDR1 is ENHRY, CDR2 SYGVKD, per germline. The CDR3 region is CASSELGLRNTEAFF. The CDR3 DNA reads as TGTGCCAGCAGTGAGCTTGGACTCCGGAACACTGAAGCTTTCTTT.

As regards this clonotype: A read error may explain this, as a much larger clone is one base away. The chain combines TRBV29-1 with TRBJ1-1; 9 positions agree with TRBD1. Germline values: CDR1 SQVTM, CDR2 ANQGSEA. There are 14 residues in the CDR3. DNA for the CDR3: TGCGGCGTTGGGGGGGACAGGGCGGACACTGAAGCTTTCTTT. Protein sequence: CGVGGDRADTEAFF.

This clonotype was seen ten or more times. The chain carries TRBV29-1 and TRBJ2-6; D is uncertain. The CDR3 covers 11 residues. The ends were cut back, 6 bases at V and 8 bases at J, with 8 bases in the middle. The germline V gene has CDR1 SQVTM and CDR2 ANQGSEA. The DNA of the CDR3 is TGCAGCGTCCGCTGGTCCAACGTCCTGACTTTC. Protein: CSVRWSNVLTF.

This chain links TRBV7-2 with TRBJ2-6; D assignment may be TRBD1 or TRBD2 (5 bases each). V lost 10 bases and J lost 0, with 13 bases in between. Germline V gene sequence: CDR1 SGHTA, CDR2 FQGNSA. This CDR3 has 15 residues. The CDR3 here is CAIRDDSSGANVLTF. The CDR3 DNA reads as TGTGCCATCAGGGACGACAGCTCTGGGGCCAACGTCCTGACTTTC.

This clonotype was seen repeatedly, ten times or more. The CDR3 DNA reads as TGCAGCGTCCTTCTCAGGGGAACCATGAACACTGAAGCTTTCTTT. It translates to CSVLLRGTMNTEAFF. J is TRBJ1-1 and V is TRBV29-1, with D possibly matching TRBD1 (6 bases). Trimming took 6 bases from V and 0 from J, leaving 17 bases between them. Looked up from germline, CDR1 is SQVTM and CDR2 is ANQGSEA. This CDR3 has 15 residues.

This clonotype was counted ten times or more. The chain uses TRBV24-1 and TRBJ1-1; tentative D call: TRBD1 (6 bases). This CDR3 has 17 residues. Germline values: CDR1 KGHDR, CDR2 SFDVKD. The V end lost 2 bases, the J end lost 8 bases, and 23 bases lay between the germline ends. The CDR3 nucleotides read TGTGCCACCAGTGATTCCCGATCCGACAGGAGGGAATCCGAAGCTTTCTTT. This sequence encodes CATSDSRSDRRESEAFF.

This clonotype was found many times. The rearrangement joins TRBV7-8 to TRBJ2-5; TRBD1 agrees at 10 bases. The germline V gene has CDR1 SGHVS and CDR2 FQNEAQ. This CDR3 comprises 14 residues. V lost 5 bases to trimming and J lost 4 bases; unmatched junction nucleotides: 4. CDR3 sequence reads: CASSPGQGTETQYF. The DNA for the CDR3 is TGTGCCAGCAGCCCGGGACAGGGGACAGAGACCCAGTACTTC. The variable domain in full, with the rest retrieved from reference TRBV7-8 and TRBJ2-5, is GAGVSQSPRYKVAKRGQDVALRCDPISGHVSLFWYQQALGQGPEFLTYFQNEAQLDKSGLPSDRFFAERPEGSVSTLKIQRTQQEDSAVYLCASSPGQGTETQYFGPGTRLLVL.

The rearrangement uses TRBV12-3 or TRBV12-4 and TRBJ2-5; 7 nucleotides agree with TRBD2. Trimming cost V 7 bases and J 0 bases; bases outside gene matches: 5. The CDR3 consists of 14 residues. DNA of the CDR3: TGTGCCAGCACCAACCTAGCGGACCAAGAGACCCAGTACTTC. Its protein product is CASTNLADQETQYF.

This clonotype was observed many times. J is TRBJ1-6 and V is TRBV5-1; 10 bases match TRBD1. V shed 0 bases, J shed 10 bases, and the junction held 4 bases outside the gene matches. The V gene's germline CDR1 is SGHRS and CDR2 YFSETQ. The CDR3 runs to 15 residues. CDR3 amino acids: CASSLEGQGSSPLHF. The CDR3 bases are TGCGCCAGCAGCTTGGAGGGACAGGGGAGCTCACCCCTCCACTTT.

The rearrangement links TRBV7-9 to TRBJ1-3, with D unresolved. V lost 7 bases and J lost 0, with 22 bases in between. This CDR3 has 18 residues. Germline CDR1 reads SEHNR; CDR2 reads FQNEAQ (reference sequence). This chain's CDR3 is CASNRKDGTLYSGNTIYF. CDR3 in DNA: TGTGCCAGCAATAGGAAAGACGGAACCTTATACTCTGGAAACACCATATATTTT. Supplemented by reference TRBV7-9 and TRBJ1-3, the full variable domain reads DTGVSQNPRHKITKRGQNVTFRCDPISEHNRLYWYRQTLGQGPEFLTYFQNEAQLEKSRLLSDRFSAERPKGSFSTLEIQRTEQGDSAMYLCASNRKDGTLYSGNTIYFGEGSWLTVV.

Many counts were recorded for this clonotype. The CDR3 region is CASSSRDEQYF. The CDR3 DNA follows: TGTGCCAGCAGCTCTAGGGACGAGCAGTACTTC. The chain combines TRBV7-9 with TRBJ2-7, with D uncertain. The V end was cut by 4 bases, the J end by 5 bases, with 6 bases between. The germline gives CDR1 SEHNR, CDR2 FQNEAQ (reference sequence). This CDR3 is built from 11 residues.

To note about this clonotype: The junction departs from the called germline gene at one end, perhaps through a read error. V and J are TRBV6-5 and TRBJ1-5; D is undetermined. The CDR3 is 14 residues long. The germline CDR1 and CDR2 sequences are MNHEY and SVGAGI. CDR3 in amino acids: CVSSLTYSNQPQHF. CDR3 sequence (DNA): TGTGTCAGCAGTCTAACTTATAGCAATCAGCCCCAGCATTTT.

The CDR3 nucleotides read TGCGCCAGCAGCTTGGCGCAGGGGAGGAACACTGAAGCTTTCTTT. Its protein product is CASSLAQGRNTEAFF. The gene calls are TRBV5-1 and TRBJ1-1; D possibly corresponds to TRBD1 (6 bases). This CDR3 spans 15 amino acids. CDR1 is SGHRS and CDR2 is YFSETQ in the germline V gene. The V end lost 0 bases, the J end lost 1 base, and 10 bases lay between the germline ends.